This T cell receptor (beta chain) was captured in a study of blood T cell repertoires in COVID-19. Participant age was roughly 18 to 95 years, and participants resided in approximately 24 US areas. Cohort assignment relied on participant-reported clinical history. This clone came up a few times. The ends were cut back, 3 bases at V and 2 bases at J, with 11 bases in the middle. CDR1 is SGHTA, CDR2 FQGNSA, per germline. The CDR3 sequence is 14 residues long. Per the study methods: Using reference gene primer amplification, nucleated cell counts were estimated. Method: immunoSEQ multiplex PCR; TCRdb's copy keeps in-frame clones and lacks some. Clonal size and the V and J genes are those of that table, whereas D and trimming came from the DNA. Seen here are 150,000 to 200,000 clones, under 90% observed once, and the top ten hold roughly 8%.

The V call is TRBV7-2, the J call TRBJ2-7; the D is unclear. This TCR derives from a woman in her 50s who had recovered from COVID-19. The sequenced sample was PBMCs or T cells enriched from blood (not recorded which). CDR3 coding DNA: TGTGCCAGCAGCTTGGAACAGCCAACCTACGAGCAGTACTTC. This gives the protein CASSLEQPTYEQYF.